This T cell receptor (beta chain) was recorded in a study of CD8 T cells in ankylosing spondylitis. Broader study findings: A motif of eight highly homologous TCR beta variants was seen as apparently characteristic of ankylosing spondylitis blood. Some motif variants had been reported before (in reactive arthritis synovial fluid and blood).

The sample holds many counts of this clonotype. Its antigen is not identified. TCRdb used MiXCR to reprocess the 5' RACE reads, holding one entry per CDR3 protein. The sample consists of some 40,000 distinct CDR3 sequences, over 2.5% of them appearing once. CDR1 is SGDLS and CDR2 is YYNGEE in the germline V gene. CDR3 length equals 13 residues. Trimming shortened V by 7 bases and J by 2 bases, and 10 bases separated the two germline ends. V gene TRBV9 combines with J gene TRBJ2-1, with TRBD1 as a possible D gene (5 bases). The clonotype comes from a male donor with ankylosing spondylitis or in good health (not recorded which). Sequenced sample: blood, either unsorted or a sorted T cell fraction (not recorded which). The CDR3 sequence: CASGLQAYNEQFF. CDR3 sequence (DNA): TGTGCCAGCGGGCTACAGGCCTACAATGAGCAGTTCTTC.